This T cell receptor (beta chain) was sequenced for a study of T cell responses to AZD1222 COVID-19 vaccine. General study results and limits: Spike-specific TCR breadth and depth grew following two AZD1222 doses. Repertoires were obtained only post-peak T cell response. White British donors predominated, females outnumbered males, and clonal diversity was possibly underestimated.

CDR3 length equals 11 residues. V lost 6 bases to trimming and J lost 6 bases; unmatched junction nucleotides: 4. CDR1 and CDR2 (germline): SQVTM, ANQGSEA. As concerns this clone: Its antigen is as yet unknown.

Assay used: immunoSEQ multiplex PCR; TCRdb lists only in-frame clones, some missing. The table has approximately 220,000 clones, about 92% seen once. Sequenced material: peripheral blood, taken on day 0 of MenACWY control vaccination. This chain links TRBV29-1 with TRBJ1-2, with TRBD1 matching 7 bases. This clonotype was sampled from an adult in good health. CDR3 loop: CSVLQGHGYTF. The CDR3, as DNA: TGCAGCGTACTACAGGGGCATGGCTACACCTTC. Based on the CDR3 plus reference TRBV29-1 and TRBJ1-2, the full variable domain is SAVISQKPSRDICQRGTSLTIQCQVDSQVTMMFWYRQQPGQSLTLIATANQGSEATYESGFVIDKFPISRPNLTFSTLTVSNMSPEDSSIYLCSVLQGHGYTFGSGTRLTVV.